Below are 17 T cell receptor beta chains sequenced from a single sample in a study of graft-versus-host responses after intestinal transplantation. The table came from immunoSEQ multiplex PCR; TCRdb's copy has only in-frame clones and leaves some out. The top ten clones hold about 4% of a sample with about 39,000 clones, approximately 93% of them seen once. The specimen was PBMCs, collected approximately 100 weeks after intestinal transplantation. Receptor source: a human patient who received an intestinal transplant, so some T cells may come from the graft donor.

The gene calls are TRBV7-6 and TRBJ1-4, with TRBD1 matching over 9 bases. V dropped 5 bases and J dropped 7; count of bases not matched to a gene: 11. CDR1 is SGHVS and CDR2 is FNYEAQ in the germline V gene. This CDR3 is built from 16 residues. This CDR3 is CASSPFLGQGSEKLFF. The CDR3 region has the DNA TGTGCCAGCAGCCCGTTCTTAGGACAGGGGAGTGAAAAACTGTTTTTT.

This clone was observed a single time. The V call is TRBV30, the J call TRBJ2-1, with D perhaps matching TRBD2 (6 bases). Per the germline V gene, CDR1 is GTSNPN and CDR2 is SVGIG (reference sequence). The V gene lost 4 bases and the J gene lost 10 bases, with 17 bases spanning the gap. The CDR3 spans 13 residues. The CDR3 coding sequence is TGTGCCTGGAACCCTGGGGGACTTCGAGAGCAGTTCTTC. It is translated as CAWNPGGLREQFF.

The CDR3 reads CASSGRDRSGELFF. In DNA form, the CDR3 reads TGTGCCAGCAGCGGGAGGGACCGCTCCGGGGAGCTGTTTTTT. The J gene is TRBJ2-2, the V gene TRBV7-9; 7 bases fit TRBD2. Germline CDR1 and CDR2: SEHNR and FQNEAQ (reference sequence). The CDR3 is 14 amino acids. Unmatched junction bases numbered 6, after V lost 5 bases and J lost 6 bases. The whole variable domain, filled in from reference TRBV7-9 and TRBJ2-2, reads DTGVSQNPRHKITKRGQNVTFRCDPISEHNRLYWYRQTLGQGPEFLTYFQNEAQLEKSRLLSDRFSAERPKGSFSTLEIQRTEQGDSAMYLCASSGRDRSGELFFGEGSRLTVL.

CDR3 loop: CASGPPTGGYTDTQYF. The CDR3 DNA is TGTGCTAGTGGTCCTCCCACTGGGGGGTACACAGATACGCAGTATTTT. This chain joins TRBV12-5 and TRBJ2-3, with TRBD2 as a possible D gene (6 bases). V was pared by 5 bases and J by 2 bases, with 17 bases between. Germline values: CDR1 LGHNT, CDR2 FRNRAP. This CDR3 spans 16 amino acids.

This chain uses TRBV18 with TRBJ1-1; TRBD1 agrees at 7 bases. The CDR3 extends over 15 amino acids. Germline CDR1 is KGHSH and CDR2 is LQKENI. V lost 3 bases, J lost 2 bases, and 6 bases stayed unmatched. CDR3 protein: CASSPGTVINTEAFF. Here the CDR3 DNA reads TGTGCCAGCTCACCCGGGACAGTAATAAACACTGAAGCTTTCTTT.

The CDR3 loop is CASSPRGGGGSYTF. CDR3 coding DNA: TGTGCCAGCAGCCCTCGCGGGGGAGGGGGGAGCTACACCTTC. The V gene is TRBV6-5, the J gene TRBJ1-2, with D possibly being TRBD1 (6 bases). The CDR3 loop spans 14 amino acids. Germline values: CDR1 MNHEY, CDR2 SVGAGI. V lost 6 bases and J lost 9, with 20 bases in between.

The V and J genes are TRBV7-2 and TRBJ2-2, with 12 bases fitting TRBD2. The CDR3 is 17 amino acids. Trimming at V came to 1 base and at J to 6 bases, leaving 6 bases not matched to a gene. CDR1 SGHTA and CDR2 FQGNSA come from the germline V gene. The CDR3 sequence is CASSLGFLAGGSGELFF. DNA for the CDR3: TGTGCCAGCAGCTTAGGGTTTCTAGCGGGAGGGTCCGGGGAGCTGTTTTTT.

This clone was picked up one time. J is TRBJ2-1 and V is TRBV27; TRBD2 aligns across 9 bases. The V gene's germline CDR1 is MNHEY and CDR2 SMNVEV (reference sequence). The CDR3 contains 13 residues. With V trimmed by 7 bases and J by 4 bases, 2 bases remained unmatched. The CDR3 protein is CASKSGGYNEQFF. CDR3 coding DNA: TGTGCCAGCAAGAGCGGGGGGTACAATGAGCAGTTCTTC.

A single count supports this clone. This chain uses TRBV6-6 with TRBJ2-7; 9 bases align to TRBD1. There are 15 residues in the CDR3. Germline V gene lookup returns CDR1 MNHNY and CDR2 SVGAGI (reference sequence). Losses at the gene ends were 5 bases for V and 1 base for J; bases not matched to a gene: 6. CDR3 sequence reads: CASSRDRDFSYEQYF. Here the CDR3 DNA reads TGTGCCAGCAGTAGGGACAGGGACTTTTCCTACGAGCAGTACTTC.

On this clone itself: This sample also contains other DNA sequences that code for the same CDR3. The chain carries TRBV7-3 and TRBJ2-5, with TRBD2 matching 12 bases. Trimming removed 5 bases from V and 5 bases from J; junction bases left unmatched: 6. Per germline, CDR1 SGHTA and CDR2 FQGTGA. The CDR3 runs to 15 residues. The CDR3 region has the DNA TGTGCCAGCAGCAAGCTAGCGGGGGGGCGGGAGACCCAGTACTTC. This translates into CASSKLAGGRETQYF.

V is TRBV9 and J is TRBJ2-3; the D gene is possibly TRBD2 (5 bases). Germline CDR1 is SGDLS and CDR2 is YYNGEE. The CDR3 sequence is 13 residues long. Trimming took 3 bases from V and 6 from J, leaving 11 bases between them. CDR3 protein: CASSAPASDTQYF. CDR3 bases: TGTGCCAGCAGCGCACCAGCTAGCGATACGCAGTATTTT.

The chain combines TRBV19 with TRBJ2-1; 8 bases agree with TRBD2. Looked up from germline, CDR1 is LNHDA and CDR2 is SQIVND (reference sequence). The CDR3 covers 14 residues. Trimming removed 10 bases from V and 3 bases from J; junction bases left unmatched: 8. DNA for the CDR3: TGTGCCACTGCCTCGGGAGGGCTCTACAATGAGCAGTTCTTC. It is translated as CATASGGLYNEQFF.

V and J are TRBV5-1 and TRBJ2-3; TRBD1 agrees at 7 bases. The trim removed 7 bases at V and 3 bases at J, leaving 14 bases unmatched. Germline V gene lookup returns CDR1 SGHRS and CDR2 YFSETQ. The CDR3 extends over 16 amino acids. CDR3 sequence (DNA): TGCGCCAGCTGTACTTACAGGGGCCAGCAGACAGATACGCAGTATTTT. Its translation is CASCTYRGQQTDTQYF.

V gene TRBV6-1 combines with J gene TRBJ2-3; D is possibly TRBD2 (6 bases). CDR3 length: 13 amino acids. Germline V gene sequence: CDR1 MNHNS, CDR2 SASEGT. Between the trimmed V and J ends, which lost 7 bases and 3 bases, there was a span of 11 bases. CDR3 nucleotides: TGTGCCAGCACTCATGGAGGGACAGATACGCAGTATTTT. It is translated as CASTHGGTDTQYF.

The table lists this clone with a count of one. This rearrangement joins TRBV5-1 to TRBJ2-7, with 7 bases that match TRBD1. This CDR3 has 14 amino acids. The V and J ends lost 4 bases and 7 bases, in that order; junction bases with no gene match: 11. The germline gives CDR1 SGHRS, CDR2 YFSETQ. The CDR3: CASSRGTDSLEQYF. The CDR3 region has the DNA TGCGCCAGCAGCCGAGGGACAGACTCGCTGGAGCAGTACTTC.

The chain employs TRBV10-3 and TRBJ1-2; no definite D call. With 0 bases removed from V and 8 bases from J, the gap between germline ends came to 10 bases. Germline V gene lookup returns CDR1 ENHRY and CDR2 SYGVKD. The CDR3 contains 13 residues. CDR3 nucleotide sequence: TGTGCCATCAGTGAGTCCTACAAAAAGGGCTACACCTTC. Its protein product is CAISESYKKGYTF.

This clone was counted once. The rearrangement joins TRBV7-2 to TRBJ2-5; D is unclear. Germline V gives CDR1 SGHTA, CDR2 FQGNSA. V was trimmed by 3 bases and J by 5 bases, leaving 13 bases between them. The CDR3 spans 14 residues. The CDR3 DNA is TGTGCCAGCAGCTTGATTCCCGATAGCGAGACCCAGTACTTC. As protein: CASSLIPDSETQYF. Full variable domain (outside the CDR3, taken from reference TRBV7-2 and TRBJ2-5): GAGVSQSPSNKVTEKGKDVELRCDPISGHTALYWYRQSLGQGLEFLIYFQGNSAPDKSGLPSDRFSAERTGGSVSTLTIQRTQQEDSAVYLCASSLIPDSETQYFGPGTRLLVL.